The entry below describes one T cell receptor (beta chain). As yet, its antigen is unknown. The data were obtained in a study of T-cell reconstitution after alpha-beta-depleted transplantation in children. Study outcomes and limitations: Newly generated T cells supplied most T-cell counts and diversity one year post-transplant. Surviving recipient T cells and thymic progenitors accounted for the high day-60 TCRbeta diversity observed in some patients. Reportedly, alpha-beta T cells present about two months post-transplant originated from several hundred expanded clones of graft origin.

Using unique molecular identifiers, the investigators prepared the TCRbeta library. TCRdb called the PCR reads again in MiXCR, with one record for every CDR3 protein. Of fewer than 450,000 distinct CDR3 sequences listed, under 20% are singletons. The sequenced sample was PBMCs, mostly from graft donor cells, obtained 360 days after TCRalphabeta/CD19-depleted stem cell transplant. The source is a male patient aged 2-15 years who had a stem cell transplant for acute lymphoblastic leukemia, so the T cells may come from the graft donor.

The CDR3 coding sequence is TGTGCCAGCAGCACCGACTCGACAGGCCCCTACGAGCAGTACTTC. It specifies CASSTDSTGPYEQYF. The chain couples TRBV11-2 to TRBJ2-7, with a possible D match to TRBD1 (6 bases). The V gene lost 5 bases and the J gene lost 2 bases, with 16 bases spanning the gap. Germline V gene data show CDR1 as SGHAT and CDR2 as FQNNGV. The CDR3 length is 15 residues.